This note documents a single T cell receptor (beta chain) sequence. Sequenced by immunoSEQ multiplex PCR; TCRdb stores in-frame clones only, minus some. This sample has about 150,000 clones, with 88% found just once. The CDR3 contains 14 residues. V was pared by 7 bases and J by 4 bases, with 13 bases between. Germline-derived CDR1 and CDR2 are MGHDK and SYGVNS. These data are taken from a study of blood T cell repertoires in COVID-19. V gene TRBV25-1 combines with J gene TRBJ2-2; D might be TRBD2 (6 bases). This receptor was identified in a middle-aged man who had recovered from COVID-19. The sample comprised peripheral blood. Written as DNA, the CDR3 is TGTGCCAGCAATCCCGGGGGTCTCACCGGGGAGCTGTTTTTT. Protein: CASNPGGLTGELFF.